This passage covers 14 T cell receptor beta chains from one sample sequenced in a study of beta chain features in type 1 diabetes. Sequenced material consisted of expressed TCRB transcripts (all of the isolated RNA was reverse transcribed). Measured with immunoSEQ multiplex PCR; TCRdb has only the in-frame clones, and not every one. The profile covers more than 350,000 clones, with around 10% appearing a single time and 0.046% taken by the ten largest. The sequencing input was naive CD4+ T cells from blood. All receptors derive from a woman aged 18-30 years in good health.

This clone was seen more than once but under ten times. The gene calls are TRBV9 and TRBJ1-1; possible D gene TRBD1, 5 bases. Looked up from germline, CDR1 is SGDLS and CDR2 is YYNGEE. The V end was cut by 2 bases, the J end by 0 bases, with 14 bases between. This CDR3 contains 16 residues. The CDR3 loop reads CASSVVTGVMNTEAFF. In DNA form, the CDR3 reads TGTGCCAGCAGCGTGGTCACGGGGGTAATGAACACTGAAGCTTTCTTT. The variable domain in full, completed from reference TRBV9 and TRBJ1-1, reads DSGVTQTPKHLITATGQRVTLRCSPRSGDLSVYWYQQSLDQGLQFLIQYYNGEERAKGNILERFSAQQFPDLHSELNLSSLELGDSALYFCASSVVTGVMNTEAFFGQGTRLTVV.

The chain joins TRBV29-1 to TRBJ1-5; 7 nucleotides align to TRBD1. The ends lost 6 bases at V and 2 bases at J; junction bases unmatched: 7. The CDR3 covers 14 residues. Germline V gene sequence: CDR1 SQVTM, CDR2 ANQGSEA. DNA for the CDR3: TGCAGCGTGGCCGCCGGGACAGGCAATCAGCCCCAGCATTTT. Translation: CSVAAGTGNQPQHF.

V gene TRBV30 combines with J gene TRBJ2-1; D remains ambiguous. V lost 2 bases and J 2 bases, leaving 7 bases between the germline ends. This CDR3 has 13 residues. CDR1 and CDR2 (germline): GTSNPN, SVGIG (reference sequence). The CDR3 DNA reads TGTGCCTGGAGTTGGCAGACCTACAATGAGCAGTTCTTC. Its translation is CAWSWQTYNEQFF.

The sample holds a few counts of this clone. The gene calls are TRBV27 and TRBJ2-4, with 8 bases aligning to TRBD2. After removal of 3 bases from V and 0 bases from J, the junction contained 1 base not matched to a gene. Germline CDR1 and CDR2: MNHEY and SMNVEV (reference sequence). The CDR3 totals 15 residues. This CDR3 reads CASSFSGVAKNIQYF. The CDR3 bases are TGTGCCAGCAGTTTTAGCGGGGTAGCCAAAAACATTCAGTACTTC.

The J gene is TRBJ1-2, the V gene TRBV27; weak D call: TRBD1 (5 bases). V was cut by 8 bases and J by 8 bases, with 24 bases left in between. This CDR3 has 15 residues. Germline values: CDR1 MNHEY, CDR2 SMNVEV (reference sequence). CDR3 in amino acids: CASRLSGRLSGGYTF. The DNA of the CDR3 is TGTGCCAGCCGGCTCTCGGGGCGACTGAGTGGAGGCTACACCTTC.

The gene calls are TRBV6-5 and TRBJ2-2; no firm D call. Trimming cost V 2 bases and J 7 bases, with 17 bases left between them. The CDR3 totals 16 residues. The germline gives CDR1 MNHEY, CDR2 SVGAGI. The CDR3 spells CASSYRLLRARGELFF. CDR3 nucleotides: TGTGCCAGCAGTTACAGGCTTCTTCGCGCTCGCGGGGAGCTGTTTTTT.

Comments on this clone: Within the sample, other DNA sequences also encode this same CDR3. This chain connects TRBV7-9 to TRBJ1-2, with D unresolved. Trimming shortened V by 1 base and J by 7 bases, and 4 bases separated the two germline ends. The CDR3 is 11 residues long. Per germline, CDR1 SEHNR and CDR2 FQNEAQ (reference sequence). In DNA, the CDR3 is TGTGCCAGCAGCTTAGAAGTTGGCTACACCTTC. Its translation: CASSLEVGYTF.

The gene calls are TRBV12-5 and TRBJ2-3; tentative D call: TRBD1 (5 bases). Germline CDR1 reads LGHNT; CDR2 reads FRNRAP. The CDR3 length is 13 residues. V was pared by 6 bases and J by 4 bases, with 11 bases between. The CDR3 reads CASGLQGPDTQYF. CDR3 sequence (DNA): TGTGCTAGTGGCCTGCAGGGTCCAGATACGCAGTATTTT.

CDR3 in amino acids: CASSQDFSGATDTQYF. The CDR3 DNA sequence: TGCGCCAGCAGCCAAGATTTCAGTGGGGCCACAGATACGCAGTATTTT. The chain has TRBV4-3 and TRBJ2-3, with D perhaps TRBD1 (5 bases). The ends were cut back, 0 bases at V and 2 bases at J, with 12 bases in the middle. The germline gives CDR1 LGHNA, CDR2 YSLEER. The length of the CDR3 is 16 residues.

The V call is TRBV4-1, the J call TRBJ2-1, with TRBD1 matching over 7 bases. This CDR3 contains 15 residues. Germline loops: CDR1 MGHRA, CDR2 YSYEKL. J lost 5 bases, V lost 1 base, and 5 bases had no gene match. CDR3 sequence: CASSQGQGTDNEQFF. Here the CDR3 DNA reads TGCGCCAGCAGCCAAGGACAGGGAACTGACAATGAGCAGTTCTTC.

As concerns this clone: Other DNA sequences from this sample encode an identical CDR3 as well. This sequence joins TRBV9 and TRBJ1-6; D gene uncertain. V lost 0 bases, J lost 4 bases, and 5 bases lay in between. Germline-derived CDR1 and CDR2 are SGDLS and YYNGEE. This CDR3 is 14 amino acids long. The CDR3 protein is CASSVAGYNSPLHF. The CDR3 DNA reads as TGTGCCAGCAGCGTAGCTGGTTATAATTCACCCCTCCACTTT.

This clone has a handful of counts. This chain uses TRBV7-6 with TRBJ2-7, with 8 bases aligning to TRBD1. The CDR3 runs to 15 residues. V lost 1 base to trimming and J lost 8 bases; unmatched junction nucleotides: 10. Germline V CDR1 and CDR2: SGHVS, FNYEAQ. The CDR3 reads CASSLDRDRKPQQYF. DNA for the CDR3: TGTGCCAGCAGCTTAGACCGGGACAGGAAGCCCCAGCAGTACTTC.

This clone was seen more than once but under ten times. The gene calls are TRBV9 and TRBJ2-6; possible D gene TRBD2, 6 bases. The CDR3 totals 15 residues. CDR1 is SGDLS, CDR2 YYNGEE, per germline. The V and J ends lost 1 base and 2 bases respectively, with 7 bases between them. The CDR3 nucleotides are TGTGCCAGCAGCGTATCGGGGGCTGGGGCCAACGTCCTGACTTTC. The encoded protein is CASSVSGAGANVLTF.

The chain couples TRBV11-3 to TRBJ1-3; D gene ambiguous. The V gene's germline CDR1 is SGHNT and CDR2 YENEEA. CDR3 length: 16 residues. Between the trimmed V and J ends, which lost 0 bases and 3 bases, there was a span of 12 bases. For the CDR3, the DNA is TGTGCCAGCAGCTTAGAAATTGGAGCGATTGGAAACACCATATATTTT. This encodes CASSLEIGAIGNTIYF. Combining the CDR3 with reference TRBV11-3 and TRBJ1-3 gives the whole variable domain EAGVVQSPRYKIIEKKQPVAFWCNPISGHNTLYWYLQNLGQGPELLIRYENEEAVDDSQLPKDRFSAERLKGVDSTLKIQPAELGDSAVYLCASSLEIGAIGNTIYFGEGSWLTVV.